A few counts support the clone carrying this T cell receptor (beta chain). CDR3 length: 15 amino acids. The junction had 10 bases not matched to a gene; V was cut back by 5 bases and J by 7 bases. Germline V gives CDR1 LNHDA, CDR2 SQIVND (reference sequence). The sample originates from a study of T-cell reconstitution after alpha-beta-depleted transplantation in children. During its preparation, the TCRbeta library received unique molecular identifiers. TCRdb analysed the PCR reads with MiXCR anew, one entry per CDR3 protein. The sample lists some 500,000 distinct CDR3 sequences, around 16% seen once, with 3% to 3.5% in the top ten.

This TCR derives from a human donor who donated a stem cell graft to a child with acute lymphoblastic leukemia. The source was PBMCs from the stem cell graft donor, collected from the stem cell graft. The genes are TRBV19 and TRBJ2-1; TRBD2 matches at 8 bases. CDR3 nucleotides: TGTGCCAGTAGTCCTATTGCGGGAGGATTGAATGAGCAGTTCTTC. This translates into CASSPIAGGLNEQFF. The full variable domain, completed using reference TRBV19 and TRBJ2-1, is DGGITQSPKYLFRKEGQNVTLSCEQNLNHDAMYWYRQDPGQGLRLIYYSQIVNDFQKGDIAEGYSVSREKKESFPLTVTSAQKNPTAFYLCASSPIAGGLNEQFFGPGTRLTVL.